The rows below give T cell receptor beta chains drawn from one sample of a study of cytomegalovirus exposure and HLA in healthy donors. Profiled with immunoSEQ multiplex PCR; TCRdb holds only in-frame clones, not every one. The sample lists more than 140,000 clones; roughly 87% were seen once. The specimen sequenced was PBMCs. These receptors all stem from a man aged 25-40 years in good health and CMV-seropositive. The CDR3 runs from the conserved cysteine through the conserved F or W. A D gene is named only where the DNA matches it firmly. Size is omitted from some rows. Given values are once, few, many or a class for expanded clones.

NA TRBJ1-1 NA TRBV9 CASSVGGRVEAFF TGTGCCAGCAGCGTAGGGGGCCGGGTCGAAGCTTTCTTT
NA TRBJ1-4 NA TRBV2 CASRFGSANEKLFF TGTGCCAGCCGCTTCGGGTCAGCTAATGAAAAACTGTTTTTT
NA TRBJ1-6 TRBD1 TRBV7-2 CASSTRQGNSPLHF TGTGCCAGCAGCACCAGACAGGGCAATTCACCCCTCCACTTT
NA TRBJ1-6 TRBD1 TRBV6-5 CASSGQPNSPLHF TGTGCCAGTTCGGGACAGCCAAATTCACCCCTCCACTTT
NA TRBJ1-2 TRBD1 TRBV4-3 CASSDYYRGTDYGYTF TGCGCCAGCAGCGATTACTACAGGGGAACCGACTATGGCTACACCTTC
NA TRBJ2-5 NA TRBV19 CASSENGGAVRETQYF TGTGCCAGTAGTGAAAACGGCGGGGCAGTACGGGAGACCCAGTACTTC
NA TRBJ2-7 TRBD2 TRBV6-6 CASSYSRELAGQYF TGTGCCAGCAGTTACTCTCGGGAGTTAGCGGGGCAGTACTTC
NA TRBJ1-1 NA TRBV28 CASSPPQGRGTEAFF TGTGCCAGCAGTCCCCCCCAGGGAAGGGGCACTGAAGCTTTCTTT
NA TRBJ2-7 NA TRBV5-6 CASSFGAGVISYEQYF TGTGCCAGCAGCTTCGGGGCAGGGGTAATCTCCTACGAGCAGTACTTC
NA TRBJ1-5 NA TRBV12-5 CASGLQGRFFQPQHF TGTGCTAGTGGTTTGCAGGGCAGATTCTTTCAGCCCCAGCATTTT
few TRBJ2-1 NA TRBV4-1 CASSQAEGGVYNEQFF TGCGCCAGCAGCCAGGCCGAGGGCGGGGTCTACAATGAGCAGTTCTTC
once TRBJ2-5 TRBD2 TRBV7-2 CASSPPRLAGEGTQYF TGTGCCAGCAGCCCGCCCCGACTAGCCGGCGAAGGGACCCAGTACTTC
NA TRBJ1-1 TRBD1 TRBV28 CASSSPRTGANTEAFF TGTGCCAGCAGCTCTCCCCGGACAGGGGCGAACACTGAAGCTTTCTTT
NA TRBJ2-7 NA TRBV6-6 CASSSGLVSYEQYF TGTGCCAGCAGCTCGGGACTTGTCTCCTACGAGCAGTACTTC
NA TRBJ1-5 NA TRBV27 CASSLSTGINQPQHF TGTGCCAGCAGTTTATCTACAGGGATCAATCAGCCCCAGCATTTT
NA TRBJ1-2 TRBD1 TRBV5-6 CASSPGTGGRGYTF TGTGCCAGCAGTCCCGGGACAGGGGGCCGTGGCTACACCTTC
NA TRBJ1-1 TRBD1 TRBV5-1 CASATGQGIVEAFF TGCGCCAGCGCAACAGGACAGGGCATCGTTGAAGCTTTCTTT
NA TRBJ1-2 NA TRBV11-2 CASSQGGGQGYGYTF TGTGCCAGCAGCCAAGGGGGTGGGCAGGGCTATGGCTACACCTTC
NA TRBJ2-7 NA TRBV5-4 CAIRDNSYEQYF TGTGCCATCCGGGACAATTCCTACGAGCAGTACTTC
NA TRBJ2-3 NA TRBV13 CASSSSGTDTQYF TGTGCCAGCAGCAGTAGCGGCACAGATACGCAGTATTTT
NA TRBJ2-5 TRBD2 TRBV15 CATSKGQAGLKTQYF TGTGCCACCAGTAAAGGGCAAGCGGGGCTGAAGACCCAGTACTTC
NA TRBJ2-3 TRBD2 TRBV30 CAWSGVGSGKFSTDTQYF TGTGCCTGGAGTGGGGTCGGTAGCGGGAAATTTAGCACAGATACGCAGTATTTT
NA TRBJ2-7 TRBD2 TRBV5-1 CASSNSRGGSYEQYF TGCGCCAGCAGCAACTCCCGGGGAGGGTCCTACGAGCAGTACTTC
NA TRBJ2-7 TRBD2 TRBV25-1 CASSSTLAGGSEQYF TGTGCCAGCAGTTCGACACTAGCGGGAGGAAGCGAGCAGTACTTC
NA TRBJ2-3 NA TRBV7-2 CASSLGLSSTDTQYF TGTGCCAGCAGCTTAGGACTCTCTAGCACAGATACGCAGTATTTT
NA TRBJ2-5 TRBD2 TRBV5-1 CASSFFPRAGGGETQYF TGCGCCAGCAGCTTCTTCCCCCGGGCGGGAGGAGGGGAGACCCAGTACTTC
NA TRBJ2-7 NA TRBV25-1 CASSRVLVTGQAYEQYF TGTGCCAGCAGTAGAGTCCTAGTTACAGGACAAGCTTACGAGCAGTACTTC
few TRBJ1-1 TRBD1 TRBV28 CASSLPGGQGEAFF TGTGCCAGCAGTTTACCTGGAGGACAGGGTGAAGCTTTCTTT
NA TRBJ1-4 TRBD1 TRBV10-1 CASSDGQGVNEKLFF TGCGCCAGCAGCGATGGACAGGGTGTTAATGAAAAACTGTTTTTT
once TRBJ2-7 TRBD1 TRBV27 CASSRQGYYEQYF TGTGCCAGCAGCAGACAGGGTTACTACGAGCAGTACTTC
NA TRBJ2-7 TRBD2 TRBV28 CASIPTSGGSYEQYF TGTGCCAGCATCCCGACTAGCGGGGGGTCCTACGAGCAGTACTTC
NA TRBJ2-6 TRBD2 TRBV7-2 CASSLGGGRVGANGLTF TGTGCCAGCAGCTTAGGCGGGGGGCGGGTTGGGGCCAACGGCCTGACTTTC
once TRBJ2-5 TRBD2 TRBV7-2 CASSPRGGQVGETQYF TGTGCCAGCAGCCCGCGGGGGGGTCAAGTGGGAGAGACCCAGTACTTC
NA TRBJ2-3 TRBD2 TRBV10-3 CAISESEREGTDTQYF TGTGCCATCAGTGAGTCGGAGCGGGAGGGCACAGATACGCAGTATTTT
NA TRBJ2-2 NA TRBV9 CASSGQITGELFF TGTGCCAGCAGCGGGCAGATCACCGGGGAGCTGTTTTTT
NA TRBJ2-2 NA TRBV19 CASSRTHLNTGELFF TGTGCCAGTAGTAGGACACACCTGAACACCGGGGAGCTGTTTTTT
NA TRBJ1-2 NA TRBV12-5 CASGTGRTNYGYTF TGTGCTAGTGGGACAGGAAGAACTAACTATGGCTACACCTTC
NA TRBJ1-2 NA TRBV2 CASSGTLNYGYTF TGTGCCAGCAGTGGGACACTAAACTATGGCTACACCTTC
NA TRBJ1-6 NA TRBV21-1 CASSKAWAIYNSPLHF TGTGCCAGCAGCAAAGCCTGGGCAATCTATAATTCACCCCTCCACTTT
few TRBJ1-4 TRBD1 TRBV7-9 CASSKGQGTNEKLFF TGTGCCAGCAGCAAGGGACAGGGTACTAATGAAAAACTGTTTTTT
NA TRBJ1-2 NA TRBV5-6 CASSLGQDYGYTF TGTGCCAGCAGCTTGGGTCAGGACTATGGCTACACCTTC
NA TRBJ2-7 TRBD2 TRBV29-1 CSVADTGLSYEQYF TGCAGCGTCGCGGATACGGGACTAAGCTACGAGCAGTACTTC
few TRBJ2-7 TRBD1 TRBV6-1 CASSEAPGQGIYEQYF TGTGCCAGCAGTGAAGCACCGGGACAGGGGATCTACGAGCAGTACTTC
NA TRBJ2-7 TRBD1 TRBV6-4 CVSSDSGTGAGSRVWYEQYF TGTGTCAGCAGTGATTCCGGGACAGGCGCCGGGAGCCGTGTGTGGTACGAGCAGTACTTC
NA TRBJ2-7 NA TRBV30 CAWSVLDPYEQYF TGTGCCTGGAGTGTACTAGATCCGTACGAGCAGTACTTC
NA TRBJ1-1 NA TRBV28 CASSPPRGGTEAFF TGTGCCAGCAGTCCCCCCCGTGGCGGCACTGAAGCTTTCTTT
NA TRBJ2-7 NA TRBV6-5 CASSWRGEQYF TGTGCCAGCAGTTGGAGGGGCGAGCAGTACTTC
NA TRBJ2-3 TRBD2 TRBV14 CASSRTIAGASTDTQYF TGTGCCAGCAGCCGGACAATAGCGGGGGCTAGCACAGATACGCAGTATTTT
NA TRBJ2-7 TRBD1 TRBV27 CASSFARTGSYEQYF TGTGCCAGCAGTTTCGCCAGGACAGGGAGTTACGAGCAGTACTTC
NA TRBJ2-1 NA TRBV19 CAGSQGGWDEQFF TGTGCCGGCTCCCAGGGGGGCTGGGATGAGCAGTTCTTC
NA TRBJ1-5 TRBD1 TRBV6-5 CASRETGASQPQHF TGTGCCAGCAGAGAGACAGGGGCAAGTCAGCCCCAGCATTTT
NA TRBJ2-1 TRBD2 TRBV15 CATKWTSGGNNEQFF TGTGCCACCAAGTGGACTAGCGGGGGGAACAATGAGCAGTTCTTC
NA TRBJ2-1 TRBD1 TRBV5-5 CASSWTGGTYNEQFF TGTGCCAGCAGCTGGACAGGGGGCACGTACAATGAGCAGTTCTTC
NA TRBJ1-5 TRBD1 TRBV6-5 CASRDTGGSDPQHF TGTGCCAGCAGGGACACAGGGGGCTCAGATCCCCAGCATTTT
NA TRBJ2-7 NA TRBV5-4 CASSFNNYEQYF TGTGCCAGCAGCTTCAACAACTACGAGCAGTACTTC
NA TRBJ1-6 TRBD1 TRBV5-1 CASSFRDRGNSYNSPLHF TGCGCCAGCAGCTTCCGGGACAGGGGGAACTCCTATAATTCACCCCTCCACTTT
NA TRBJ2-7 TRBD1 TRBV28 CASTTGEYEQYF TGTGCCAGCACCACAGGGGAGTACGAGCAGTACTTC
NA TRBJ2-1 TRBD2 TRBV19 CASSIDFAGLAGELRFF TGTGCCAGTAGTATTGATTTTGCGGGACTAGCGGGAGAACTACGGTTCTTC
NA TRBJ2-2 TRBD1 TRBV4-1 CASSQDRDRVGTGELFF TGCGCCAGCAGCCAAGATAGGGACAGGGTAGGCACCGGGGAGCTGTTTTTT
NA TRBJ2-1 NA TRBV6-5 CASTRSIDNEQFF TGTGCCAGCACTAGGAGTATAGACAATGAGCAGTTCTTC